Shown below are 28 T cell receptor beta chains from a single sample sequenced in a study of cytomegalovirus exposure and HLA in healthy donors. 60 Vbeta and 13 Jbeta primers were used in PCR. Using immunoSEQ multiplex PCR, the repertoire was profiled, and TCRdb retains in-frame clones only, with some absent. This table has fewer than 200,000 clones, 77% appearing once. The sample was PBMCs. The receptors originated from a woman in her forties in good health and CMV-seropositive.

J is TRBJ1-1 and V is TRBV18, with TRBD1 identical over 9 bases. Trimming removed 4 bases from V and 1 base from J; junction bases left unmatched: 4. Germline lookup yields CDR1 KGHSH and CDR2 LQKENI. This CDR3 has 15 residues. The CDR3 spells CASSLGQGTNTEAFF. In DNA, the CDR3 is TGTGCCAGCTCACTCGGACAGGGGACGAACACTGAAGCTTTCTTT.

This clone was counted once. DNA of the CDR3: TGTGCCAGCAGCTCGAGACTAGCGGGAGCGGATGAGCAGTTCTTC. Translation gives CASSSRLAGADEQFF. The V and J genes are TRBV5-4 and TRBJ2-1, with 12 bases lining up with TRBD2. CDR1 and CDR2 (germline): SGHNT, YYREEE (reference sequence). The CDR3 has 15 residues. The junction had 6 bases not matched to a gene; V was cut back by 3 bases and J by 8 bases.

The CDR3 here is CASSFYQGRSYNEQFF. Written as DNA, the CDR3 is TGCGCCAGCAGCTTCTACCAGGGTCGCTCCTACAATGAGCAGTTCTTC. The chain links TRBV5-1 to TRBJ2-1; possibly TRBD1 for D (5 bases). CDR1 and CDR2 from the germline V gene are SGHRS and YFSETQ. CDR3 length: 16 residues. The ends were cut back, 2 bases at V and 0 bases at J, with 12 bases in the middle.

A remark on this clone: Within the sample, other DNA sequences also encode this same CDR3. The chain joins TRBV4-3 to TRBJ2-7, with 7 bases matching TRBD2. The CDR3 consists of 14 residues. V gave up 1 base and J gave up 1 base; unmatched junction bases: 1. Germline V gives CDR1 LGHNA, CDR2 YSLEER. The CDR3 spells CASSQGEGSYEQYF. The CDR3, as DNA: TGCGCCAGCAGCCAAGGGGAGGGGTCCTACGAGCAGTACTTC.

Remarks on this clone: The same CDR3 can be traced to other DNA sequences in this sample. This chain uses TRBV4-3 with TRBJ2-3; 12 bases match TRBD2. The CDR3 is 15 amino acids. From germline, CDR1 is LGHNA and CDR2 YSLEER. Losses at the gene ends were 3 bases for V and 4 bases for J; bases not matched to a gene: 2. The CDR3 sequence: CASSQGLAGADTQYF. The CDR3 DNA reads as TGCGCCAGCAGCCAGGGACTAGCGGGTGCAGATACGCAGTATTTT.

The chain carries TRBV2 and TRBJ1-1; 9 nucleotides align to TRBD1. V gave up 5 bases and J gave up 1 base; unmatched junction bases: 8. Germline V gene sequence: CDR1 SNHLY, CDR2 FYNNEI. This CDR3 is 16 amino acids long. The CDR3 DNA follows: TGTGCCAGCAGTTTGGGACAGGGTCGCCCGAACACTGAAGCTTTCTTT. This translates into CASSLGQGRPNTEAFF.

This chain links TRBV6-5 with TRBJ1-2; D remains unclear. This CDR3 has 14 residues. The V gene lost 0 bases and the J gene lost 8 bases, with 13 bases spanning the gap. Germline values: CDR1 MNHEY, CDR2 SVGAGI. CDR3 in amino acids: CASSYSSGREGYTF. The CDR3 coding sequence is TGTGCCAGCAGTTACTCGAGTGGGAGAGAGGGCTACACCTTC.

As DNA, the CDR3 is TGTGCCAGCAGTCCGACAGGGGACTATGGCTACACCTTC. This sequence encodes CASSPTGDYGYTF. V and J are TRBV6-5 and TRBJ1-2; 8 positions agree with TRBD1. Germline V gives CDR1 MNHEY, CDR2 SVGAGI. Trimming took 5 bases from V and 3 from J; bases not matched to a gene: 2. This CDR3 region has 13 residues.

The V gene is TRBV28, the J gene TRBJ1-1; 9 bases map to TRBD1. CDR1 is MDHEN, CDR2 SYDVKM, per germline. The CDR3 contains 12 residues. With 6 bases clipped from V and 12 bases from J, the junction kept 8 bases outside the gene matches. The chain's CDR3 is CASRGGDRVTFF. The CDR3 bases are TGTGCCAGCAGGGGGGGGGACAGGGTGACTTTCTTT.

CDR3 residues: CATSERRGLMEFF. The CDR3 nucleotides are TGTGCCACCAGCGAGCGCCGGGGACTAATGGAGTTCTTC. The rearrangement links TRBV15 to TRBJ2-1, with 7 bases that match TRBD2. V lost 5 bases to trimming and J lost 14 bases; unmatched junction nucleotides: 12. The V gene's germline CDR1 is LNHNV and CDR2 YYDKDF (reference sequence). This CDR3 comprises 13 residues.

This chain connects TRBV19 to TRBJ2-1; 7 bases align to TRBD2. The CDR3 covers 15 residues. Germline V gives CDR1 LNHDA, CDR2 SQIVND (reference sequence). Trimming removed 3 bases from V and 8 bases from J; junction bases left unmatched: 10. The CDR3 here is CASSITGGGVDEQFF. DNA of the CDR3: TGTGCCAGTAGTATTACGGGGGGAGGGGTCGATGAGCAGTTCTTC.

The chain couples TRBV20-1 to TRBJ2-1; D uncertain. V dropped 6 bases and J dropped 4 bases, with 4 bases sitting between them. Per germline, CDR1 DFQATT and CDR2 SNEGSKA (reference sequence). The CDR3 extends over 10 amino acids. The CDR3 coding sequence is TGCAGTGCCAAATACAATGAGCAGTTCTTC. Its translation is CSAKYNEQFF.

V and J are TRBV10-2 and TRBJ1-2; D call uncertain. CDR1 is WSHSY and CDR2 is SAAADI in the germline V gene. Trimming stripped 3 bases from V and 7 bases from J, with 9 bases between. There are 12 residues in the CDR3. The CDR3: CASSDAAGGYTF. As DNA, the CDR3 is TGCGCCAGCAGTGACGCGGCTGGTGGCTACACCTTC.

The chain employs TRBV7-2 and TRBJ2-3; TRBD1 matches 11 bases. After removal of 1 base from V and 9 bases from J, the junction contained 6 bases not matched to a gene. The germline V gene has CDR1 SGHTA and CDR2 FQGNSA. The CDR3 loop spans 15 amino acids. The CDR3 here is CASSLEGQGGRTQYF. CDR3 coding DNA: TGTGCCAGCAGCTTAGAGGGACAGGGGGGAAGGACGCAGTATTTT.

The chain links TRBV30 to TRBJ2-5; D not certain. CDR3 length equals 15 residues. V was shortened by 0 bases and J by 1 base, with 12 bases between the two germline ends. Germline V gives CDR1 GTSNPN, CDR2 SVGIG (reference sequence). The CDR3 reads CAWSVQYGLQETQYF. CDR3 sequence (DNA): TGTGCCTGGAGTGTACAGTATGGCCTCCAAGAGACCCAGTACTTC.

The chain combines TRBV7-2 with TRBJ2-5; D ambiguous. The J call is in doubt because the DNA end fits TRBJ2-7 better. The CDR3 spans 13 residues. The germline CDR1 and CDR2 sequences are SGHTA and FQGNSA. CDR3 in amino acids: CASSSLTIYEQYF. CDR3 DNA sequence: TGTGCCAGCAGCTCCCTCACTATCTACGAGCAGTACTTC.

The rearrangement uses TRBV4-1 and TRBJ2-5; TRBD2 is a possible D gene (7 bases). Looked up from germline, CDR1 is MGHRA and CDR2 is YSYEKL. Trimming cost V 0 bases and J 3 bases, with 11 bases left between them. This CDR3 has 15 residues. CDR3 in amino acids: CASSQEGGGEETQYF. As DNA, the CDR3 is TGCGCCAGCAGCCAAGAGGGGGGGGGCGAAGAGACCCAGTACTTC.

V and J are TRBV4-3 and TRBJ2-3; the match to TRBD2 covers 8 bases. The CDR3 is 15 residues long. J gave up 2 bases and V 4 bases, and 5 bases lay outside the gene matches. Germline CDR1 is LGHNA and CDR2 is YSLEER. The DNA for the CDR3 is TGCGCCAGCAGCCCGCTAGCGGGCCCCACAGATACGCAGTATTTT. It is translated as CASSPLAGPTDTQYF.

V and J are TRBV30 and TRBJ1-2, with D possibly being TRBD1 (5 bases). CDR3 size: 13 residues. V was pared by 4 bases and J by 7 bases, with 16 bases between. CDR1 and CDR2 from the germline V gene are GTSNPN and SVGIG (reference sequence). The CDR3 region is CAWTKGPHTGYTF. CDR3 DNA: TGTGCCTGGACCAAGGGGCCGCACACTGGCTACACCTTC.

DNA of the CDR3: TGTGCCAGCAGCTTGGCGGGGGTGAACACCGGGGAGCTGTTTTTT. This codes for CASSLAGVNTGELFF. V and J are TRBV5-4 and TRBJ2-2; perhaps TRBD2 as D (6 bases). The CDR3 runs to 15 residues. V was clipped by 0 bases and J by 1 base, with 7 bases between them. Germline lookup yields CDR1 SGHNT and CDR2 YYREEE (reference sequence).

The chain's CDR3 is CASTPGQGVTEAFF. The CDR3, as DNA: TGTGCCAGCACCCCGGGACAGGGGGTTACTGAAGCTTTCTTT. This sequence joins TRBV11-2 and TRBJ1-1; 11 bases line up with TRBD1. The CDR3 sequence is 14 residues long. V lost 7 bases and J lost 5; bases outside the gene matches: 6. Germline V lookup: CDR1 SGHAT, CDR2 FQNNGV.

The rearrangement uses TRBV5-5 and TRBJ2-5; TRBD1 is a possible D gene (6 bases). This CDR3 is 14 amino acids long. Germline assignment: CDR1 SGHKS and CDR2 YYEKEE (reference sequence). Trimming cost V 1 base and J 2 bases, with 9 bases left between them. CDR3 residues: CASSLYGQQETQYF. For the CDR3, the DNA is TGTGCCAGCAGCTTGTACGGACAGCAAGAGACCCAGTACTTC.

The V call is TRBV5-1, the J call TRBJ2-7; D is uncertain. There are 14 residues in the CDR3. Germline assignment: CDR1 SGHRS and CDR2 YFSETQ. Trimming took 2 bases from V and 5 from J, leaving 14 bases between them. This CDR3 reads CASSLSGKPNEQYF. CDR3 in DNA: TGCGCCAGCAGCTTATCGGGTAAACCTAACGAGCAGTACTTC.

The J gene is TRBJ2-7, the V gene TRBV19; D possibly corresponds to TRBD2 (6 bases). Trimming stripped 3 bases from V and 2 bases from J, with 14 bases between. Germline V CDR1 and CDR2: LNHDA, SQIVND (reference sequence). This CDR3 has 15 amino acids. The chain's CDR3 is CASSIGGTLTYEQYF. The CDR3 DNA reads TGTGCCAGTAGTATTGGGGGGACCCTAACCTACGAGCAGTACTTC.

The chain carries TRBV9 and TRBJ1-1; possibly TRBD1 for D (5 bases). The CDR3 spans 15 residues. Germline V gene data show CDR1 as SGDLS and CDR2 as YYNGEE. V dropped 3 bases and J dropped 0 bases, with 12 bases sitting between them. For the CDR3, the DNA is TGTGCCAGCAGCGGAGGGGAGGATCTGAACACTGAAGCTTTCTTT. Its protein is CASSGGEDLNTEAFF.

There are a few counts of this clone. The rearrangement links TRBV6-1 to TRBJ1-2, with TRBD1 matching over 8 bases. Looked up from germline, CDR1 is MNHNS and CDR2 is SASEGT. The CDR3 totals 12 residues. V shed 10 bases, J shed 0 bases, and the junction held 1 base outside the gene matches. The CDR3 loop is CATGQANYGYTF. The CDR3 DNA reads as TGTGCCACGGGACAGGCTAACTATGGCTACACCTTC.

The chain carries TRBV28 and TRBJ2-7; TRBD2 is a possible D gene (5 bases). Germline CDR1 and CDR2: MDHEN and SYDVKM. There are 14 residues in the CDR3. Trimming took 2 bases from V and 3 from J, leaving 11 bases between them. In DNA, the CDR3 is TGTGCCAGCAGTTTAGGAGGTTCCGTCTACGAGCAGTACTTC. Amino acid sequence: CASSLGGSVYEQYF. Drawing the rest from reference TRBV28 and TRBJ2-7, the complete variable domain is DVKVTQSSRYLVKRTGEKVFLECVQDMDHENMFWYRQDPGLGLRLIYFSYDVKMKEKGDIPEGYSVSREKKERFSLILESASTNQTSMYLCASSLGGSVYEQYFGPGTRLTVT.

The chain uses TRBV11-3 and TRBJ2-7; D is possibly TRBD1 (7 bases). Germline V gene data show CDR1 as SGHNT and CDR2 as YENEEA. This CDR3 comprises 13 residues. Trimming took 5 bases from V and 6 from J, leaving 14 bases between them. CDR3 coding DNA: TGTGCCAGCAGCCTCCGACAGGGAGGCGAGCAGTACTTC. Translation: CASSLRQGGEQYF.